The present entry profiles one TCR beta chain with its context. Its antigen has not been determined. Base qualities are missing; no much larger clone stands one base away. These data belong to a study of blood T cell repertoires in COVID-19 (TCRdb year 2020). Regarding the study in general: Samples covering the acute and convalescent phases of COVID-19 were provided by collaborators in the United States, Italy and Spain. The prospective study material was composed of cDNA or gDNA derived from T cells, B-cell-depleted T cells, or PBMCs. Subjects who had been exposed to COVID-19, were actively infected with it, or had recovered from it provided the deeply sampled blood TCRbeta repertoires that made up the dataset. The repertoires were released in a freely available public database meant as a resource for research on the immune response to SARS-CoV-2. The samples were drawn from the first 160 participants of the ongoing ImmuneRACE study and from about 1,200 subjects provided by 6 global collaborators. A de-identified subject ID, COVID-19 status, age in years and sex were almost always included in the sample metadata. HLA class I and class II types, where available, came from metadata supplied by the sample provider rather than from assay-based typing. Findings and caveats that apply to the study as a whole: The amount of clinical and demographic metadata varied by source and participant and was provided uncurated.

The immunoSEQ Assay, a bias-controlled multiplex PCR, was used to amplify TCRbeta CDR3 regions from genomic DNA. Concerning the study's data processing: Nucleated cell counts per sample were estimated from amplification of reference gene primers within the assay. To quantify the absolute abundance of each unique TCRbeta CDR3 rearrangement, sequence reads were collapsed and filtered. Productive Simpson clonality was computed per sample as the square root of Simpson's diversity index over productive rearrangements. Not all clones reach the TCRdb copy of this immuneACCESS table, which keeps in-frame sequences only. Checked studies attribute under half of the gap to unresolved V genes and leave the rest unexplained. V and J calls and clone size are as listed in that table; D and trimming were resolved from the DNA. Counted in this sample were roughly 200,000 clones; about 87% of them appeared once. 0.88% of the sample lies in the top ten.

A second Seattle source provided samples from volunteer blood donors who had recovered from COVID-19. Whole blood was collected in K2EDTA tubes by collaborating institutions according to the institutions' own protocols. For TCRbeta analysis, collaborators shipped samples in one of three forms: frozen whole blood, isolated PBMCs, or DNA extracted from either of those sample types. The CDR3 holds 15 amino acids from the cysteine to the phenylalanine. Just the 45-base CDR3 DNA is kept, in frame starting at base 1. Looking up the germline V gene yields CDR1 MGHRA and CDR2 YSYEKL. V and J are truncated by 4 bases and 2 bases respectively, leaving an intervening sequence of 12 bases.

The clonotype originates from a woman between 18 and 30 years old who had recovered from COVID-19. The sample taken for sequencing was peripheral blood. This sequence uses TRBV4-1 and TRBJ1-3; the D gene cannot be named for sure. This receptor has the CDR3 CASSPGRTPGNTIYF. The sequenced DNA: TGCGCCAGCAGCCCAGGCAGGACTCCTGGAAACACCATATATTTT.